These T cell receptor beta chains were read from a single sample in a study of blood T cell repertoires in COVID-19. Using immunoSEQ multiplex PCR, the repertoire was profiled, and TCRdb retains in-frame clones only, with some absent. Of 86,000 or so clones listed, around 96% were seen once; the top ten hold about 4.1%. The material sequenced was peripheral blood. Receptor source: a human donor with active COVID-19. The donor label of this sample is uncertain. Each CDR3 is given with its conserved first and last residue. The D gene is left open where the match is weak. The size of a clone is reported for some rows only, either as once, few or many, or as a class for expanded clones.

D gene,V gene,clone size,J gene,CDR3 DNA,CDR3 protein
-,TRBV28,-,TRBJ2-6,TGTGCCAGCAGTCCCCACCGCAGGGGCTCTGGGGCCAACGTCCTGACTTTC,CASSPHRRGSGANVLTF
-,TRBV21-1,-,TRBJ2-3,TGTGCCAGCAGCAAAGTGACGGGAGACCGCACAGATACGCAGTATTTT,CASSKVTGDRTDTQYF
TRBD2,TRBV29-1,-,TRBJ2-7,TGCAGCGTGGAAGCGGGAGTCGAGCAGTACTTC,CSVEAGVEQYF
-,TRBV6-4,-,TRBJ2-2,TGTGCCAGCAGTTTGCGTTGGGGGCACGGGGAGCTGTTTTTT,CASSLRWGHGELFF
-,TRBV11-3,-,TRBJ1-1,TGTGCCAGCAGTCAGGGTGACACTGAAGCTTTCTTT,CASSQGDTEAFF
-,TRBV11-3,-,TRBJ2-3,TGTGCCAGCAGCTTAGCAGGGGCCCCAGATACGCAGTATTTT,CASSLAGAPDTQYF
TRBD2,TRBV10-3,-,TRBJ2-1,TGTGCCATCAGTGACCCGACTAGCGGGAATGAGCAGTTCTTC,CAISDPTSGNEQFF
-,TRBV18,-,TRBJ1-2,TGTGCCAGCTCACGGGCAGGGAAGTCGGAGTACTATGGCTACACCTTC,CASSRAGKSEYYGYTF
-,TRBV3-1/TRBV3-2,once,TRBJ1-5,TGTGCCAGCAGCGGCGGGGTAAGCAATCAGCCCCAGCATTTT,CASSGGVSNQPQHF
-,TRBV27,-,TRBJ2-7,TGTGCCAGCAGTTTAACGACAGGATACTCCTACGAGCAGTACTTC,CASSLTTGYSYEQYF
TRBD2,TRBV28,-,TRBJ2-7,TGTGCCAGCACCCAAGCCAGCGGGGACTCGTACGAGCAGTACTTC,CASTQASGDSYEQYF
TRBD1,TRBV3-1/TRBV3-2,-,TRBJ2-7,TGTGCCAGCAGCCAGAACAGGGGATATTCCGAGCAGTACTTC,CASSQNRGYSEQYF
-,TRBV7-8,-,TRBJ2-6,TGTGCCAGCAGCGACAGGAACTCTGGGGCCAACGTCCTGACTTTC,CASSDRNSGANVLTF
TRBD1,TRBV4-1,few,TRBJ1-5,TGCGCCAGCAGCCCGACAGGGGGCACGGATAGCAATCAGCCCCAGCATTTT,CASSPTGGTDSNQPQHF
TRBD2,TRBV4-1,-,TRBJ2-5,TGCGCCAGCAGCCGTAGCGGGGGGGCGGTCGAGACCCAGTACTTC,CASSRSGGAVETQYF
-,TRBV5-1,few,TRBJ1-5,TGCGCCAGCAGCTGGGAGGGCGGTCAGCCCCAGCATTTT,CASSWEGGQPQHF
-,TRBV12-5,-,TRBJ2-5,TGTGCTAGTGGTTTAGGGGTCGGGTGGGAAGAGACCCAGTACTTC,CASGLGVGWEETQYF
-,TRBV6-5,-,TRBJ1-2,TGTGCCAGCAGTTCGAAGACGGACAGTCGTGGCTACACCTTC,CASSSKTDSRGYTF
-,TRBV11-2,-,TRBJ1-1,TGTGCCAGCAGCTTATACCAGGGTCGTGCTGAAGCTTTCTTT,CASSLYQGRAEAFF
-,TRBV19,-,TRBJ1-2,TGTGCCAGTAGTATTGGAGGGGACTATGGCTACACCTTC,CASSIGGDYGYTF
TRBD1,TRBV5-1,-,TRBJ2-3,TGCGCCAGCAGCATCGGACAGGGGGCAGATACGCAGTATTTT,CASSIGQGADTQYF
TRBD1,TRBV7-9,-,TRBJ2-1,TGTGCCAGCAGCGACTCCGGGACAGGGGGCTTGGATGAGCAGTTCTTC,CASSDSGTGGLDEQFF
-,TRBV18,once,TRBJ1-5,TGTGCCAGCTCACCGTCCTGGCTGAATCAGCCCCAGCATTTT,CASSPSWLNQPQHF
TRBD1,TRBV7-6,once,TRBJ1-2,TGTGCCAGCAGCTTAGGACAGGGGAGTAACTATGGCTACACCTTC,CASSLGQGSNYGYTF
-,TRBV3-1/TRBV3-2,-,TRBJ1-4,TGTGCCAGCAGCCAAGAAGGAGGATTTGAAAAACTGTTTTTT,CASSQEGGFEKLFF
-,TRBV21-1,-,TRBJ1-1,TGTGCCAGCTACAGGGATCGAGACACTGAAGCTTTCTTT,CASYRDRDTEAFF
TRBD1,TRBV4-3,-,TRBJ2-1,TGCGCCAGCAGCCAAGGGACAGGGGACAATGAGCAGTTCTTC,CASSQGTGDNEQFF
-,TRBV29-1,-,TRBJ2-3,TGCAGCGTTGTGGGGCGGCCGGGTGCGCAGTATTTT,CSVVGRPGAQYF
-,TRBV7-2,-,TRBJ2-7,TGTGCCAGCAGCTCCCCAGAGTTCGGGGGCTCCTACGAGCAGTACTTC,CASSSPEFGGSYEQYF
-,TRBV4-3,-,TRBJ2-3,TGCGCCAGCAGCCAGGGAGGGGGTACGCAGTATTTT,CASSQGGGTQYF
TRBD2,TRBV7-2,-,TRBJ2-3,TGTGCCAGCAGCTTAGTCCGGGGGGGCACAGATACGCAGTATTTT,CASSLVRGGTDTQYF
-,TRBV19,-,TRBJ2-3,TGTGCCAGTAGTATGGCAGGTCGCACAGATACGCAGTATTTT,CASSMAGRTDTQYF
-,TRBV15,-,TRBJ1-1,TGTGCCACCAGCTTAGGGGGTGTCACTGAAGCTTTCTTT,CATSLGGVTEAFF
-,TRBV20-1,-,TRBJ2-7,TGCAGTGCGATAAGAGGGGGCGAGCAGTACTTC,CSAIRGGEQYF
TRBD2,TRBV11-2,-,TRBJ2-7,TGTGCCAGCAGCTTAGCCGCTGGCGGGAGGACCCACGTCTACGAGCAGTACTTC,CASSLAAGGRTHVYEQYF
TRBD2,TRBV23-1,once,TRBJ2-1,TGCGCCAGCAGTCAAAGGACTAGCGGGAGGGCTAATTACGATGAGCAGTTCTTC,CASSQRTSGRANYDEQFF
-,TRBV9,-,TRBJ1-6,TGTGCCAGCAGCCTACGGACAGCCAACAATTCACCCCTCCACTTT,CASSLRTANNSPLHF
TRBD1,TRBV18,-,TRBJ1-5,TGTGCCAGCTCCAGTACAGGGGTCAATCAGCCCCAGCATTTT,CASSSTGVNQPQHF
-,TRBV12-5,few,TRBJ2-7,TGTGCTAGTGGGACCAGATCCGGGGGAGCCCCCTACGAGCAGTACTTC,CASGTRSGGAPYEQYF
TRBD1,TRBV7-9,-,TRBJ1-1,TGTGCCAGCAGCCCAAAACCCGGGACAGGGCTAGAGGCCCCACGTGAAGCTTTCTTT,CASSPKPGTGLEAPREAFF
-,TRBV10-3,-,TRBJ2-6,TGTGCCATCTACGGGCAGGGATTCCCTGGGGCCAACGTCCTGACTTTC,CAIYGQGFPGANVLTF
TRBD1,TRBV28,-,TRBJ1-1,TGTGCCAGCACCCCCCCCCGGACAGGGAGTCTCGCTGAAGCTTTCTTT,CASTPPRTGSLAEAFF
TRBD2,TRBV29-1,-,TRBJ2-1,TGCAGCGTTGTGGGGGGGTCGAGCTCCTACAATGAGCAGTTCTTC,CSVVGGSSSYNEQFF
TRBD2,TRBV9,once,TRBJ2-1,TGTGCCAGCAGGGCCGGGACTAGCGGATACAATGAGCAGTTCTTC,CASRAGTSGYNEQFF
TRBD2,TRBV7-9,once,TRBJ2-1,TGTGCCAGCAGCCTTAAGATGGCTAGCGGGGGGAAGGATGAGCAGTTCTTC,CASSLKMASGGKDEQFF
TRBD1,TRBV11-2,once,TRBJ2-1,TGTGCCAGCACGGAACCGGGACAGGGTGTGAATGAGCAGTTCTTC,CASTEPGQGVNEQFF
-,TRBV27,-,TRBJ1-1,TGTGCCAGCAGTTTACGGGGGGAAGCTTTCTTT,CASSLRGEAFF
-,TRBV19,-,TRBJ2-3,TGTGCCAGTAGTATAGGGCAGACAGATACGCAGTATTTT,CASSIGQTDTQYF
TRBD2,TRBV10-3,once,TRBJ2-6,TGTGCCATCAGTGGAACTAGCGAGGGTGTCCTGACTTTC,CAISGTSEGVLTF
-,TRBV19,-,TRBJ2-2,TGTGCCAGTAGTATAAGGGGTGGAACCGGGGAGCTGTTTTTT,CASSIRGGTGELFF
-,TRBV19,-,TRBJ2-7,TGTGCCAGTAGTATAGTAGGGCGGGGCTTCTACGAGCAGTACTTC,CASSIVGRGFYEQYF